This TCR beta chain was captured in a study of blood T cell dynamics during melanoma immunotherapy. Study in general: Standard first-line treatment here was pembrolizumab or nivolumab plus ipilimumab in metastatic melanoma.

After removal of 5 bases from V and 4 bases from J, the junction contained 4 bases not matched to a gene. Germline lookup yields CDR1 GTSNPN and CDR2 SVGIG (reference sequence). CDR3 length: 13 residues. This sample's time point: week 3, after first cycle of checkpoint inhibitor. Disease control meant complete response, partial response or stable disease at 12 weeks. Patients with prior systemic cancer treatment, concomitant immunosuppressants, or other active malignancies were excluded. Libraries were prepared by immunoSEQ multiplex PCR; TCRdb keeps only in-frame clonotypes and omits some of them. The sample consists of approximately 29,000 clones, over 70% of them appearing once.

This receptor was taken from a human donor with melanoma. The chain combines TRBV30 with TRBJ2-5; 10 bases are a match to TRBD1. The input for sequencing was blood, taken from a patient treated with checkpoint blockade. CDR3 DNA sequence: TGTGCCTGGGACAGGGGGCGCGGAGAGACCCAGTACTTC. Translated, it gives CAWDRGRGETQYF. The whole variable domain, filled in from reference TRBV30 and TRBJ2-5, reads SQTIHQWPATLVQPVGSPLSLECTVEGTSNPNLYWYRQAAGRGLQLLFYSVGIGQISSEVPQNLSASRPQDRQFILSSKKLLLSDSGFYLCAWDRGRGETQYFGPGTRLLVL.